Listed below are T cell receptor beta chains from one sample, sequenced in a study of control samples from healthy donors and cancer patients. Using immunoSEQ multiplex PCR, the repertoire was profiled, and TCRdb retains in-frame clones only, with some absent. The sample has 390,000 or so clones; roughly 90% are singletons. Sequencing input: PBMCs. These receptor sequences come from a man in his forties or fifties with head and neck cancer. Both conserved end residues are part of each CDR3. The D gene is left open where the match is weak. Clone size is not always given. Where it is, it says once, few, many or a class for expanded clones.

>TRBV5-5|.|TRBJ1-2|.
CASSPRGRGGDGYTF
TGTGCCAGCAGCCCCCGGGGCCGCGGAGGAGATGGCTACACCTTC
>TRBV6-4|TRBD2|TRBJ2-2|.
CASGGLAGDTGELFF
TGTGCCAGCGGCGGACTAGCGGGAGACACCGGGGAGCTGTTTTTT
>TRBV2|.|TRBJ2-5|.
CASSYQETQYF
TGTGCCAGCAGTTACCAGGAGACCCAGTACTTC
>TRBV24-1|.|TRBJ1-4|.
CATTLAGTNEKLFF
TGTGCCACCACCTTAGCGGGGACTAATGAAAAACTGTTTTTT
>TRBV7-8|.|TRBJ2-7|.
CASSLVTSGPYEQYF
TGTGCCAGCAGCTTAGTGACTAGTGGCCCCTACGAGCAGTACTTC
>TRBV28|.|TRBJ1-5|.
CASSALGEGDQPQHF
TGTGCCAGCAGTGCCCTGGGGGAGGGGGATCAGCCCCAGCATTTT
>TRBV7-8|.|TRBJ2-1|.
CASSPGLISSYNEQFF
TGTGCCAGCAGCCCAGGACTGATTAGCTCCTACAATGAGCAGTTCTTC
>TRBV28|.|TRBJ2-7|.
CASSLAGGTYEQYF
TGTGCCAGCAGTTTGGCAGGGGGGACCTACGAGCAGTACTTC
>TRBV6-5|TRBD1|TRBJ1-3|.
CASSYLGQGKGNTIYF
TGTGCCAGCAGTTACCTGGGACAGGGAAAAGGAAACACCATATATTTT
>TRBV28|TRBD2|TRBJ2-1|.
CASSFSGLAGGPNEQFF
TGTGCCAGCAGTTTTTCTGGACTAGCGGGGGGCCCGAATGAGCAGTTCTTC
>TRBV7-2|.|TRBJ1-6|few
CASSLVGDSPLHF
TGTGCCAGCAGCTTAGTCGGGGATTCACCCCTCCACTTT
>TRBV7-6|.|TRBJ1-5|.
CASSLLKISNQPQHF
TGTGCCAGCAGCTTACTGAAGATTAGCAATCAGCCCCAGCATTTT
>TRBV19|.|TRBJ1-2|.
CASSRAVSHYGYTF
TGTGCCAGTAGCCGAGCAGTGAGCCACTATGGCTACACCTTC
>TRBV28|.|TRBJ2-6|.
CASRSTGFHVLTF
TGTGCCAGCAGGAGCACAGGGTTTCACGTCCTGACTTTC
>TRBV5-1|.|TRBJ1-1|.
CASSSGGVTAFF
TGCGCCAGCAGCTCGGGCGGTGTCACAGCTTTCTTT
>TRBV27|TRBD1|TRBJ2-7|.
CASSLVQGASYEQYF
TGTGCCAGCAGTTTGGTACAGGGGGCCTCCTACGAGCAGTACTTC
>TRBV2|.|TRBJ1-4|.
CASSDRTGWDEKLFF
TGTGCCAGCAGTGACAGAACAGGGTGGGATGAAAAACTGTTTTTT
>TRBV19|.|TRBJ2-1|.
CASSIGPLMGTPYNEQFF
TGTGCCAGTAGTATTGGCCCTTTGATGGGGACCCCGTACAATGAGCAGTTCTTC
>TRBV6-1|.|TRBJ2-7|.
CASSEGRSSYEQYF
TGTGCCAGCAGTGAAGGACGGAGCTCCTACGAGCAGTACTTC
>TRBV28|.|TRBJ1-1|.
CASTPLNTEAFF
TGTGCCAGCACTCCCTTGAACACTGAAGCTTTCTTT
>TRBV28|.|TRBJ2-1|.
CASSIQGGYNEQFF
TGTGCCAGCAGTATTCAGGGGGGCTACAATGAGCAGTTCTTC
>TRBV19|TRBD1|TRBJ2-1|.
CASSIGQGITSEQFF
TGTGCCAGTAGTATCGGACAGGGCATCACTTCAGAGCAGTTCTTC
>TRBV19|TRBD2|TRBJ2-7|.
CASSFRTSSYEQYF
TGTGCCAGTAGTTTCCGGACTAGCTCCTACGAGCAGTACTTC
>TRBV18|.|TRBJ2-3|.
CASSPRERTDTQYF
TGTGCCAGCTCCCCACGGGAGCGCACAGATACGCAGTATTTT
>TRBV30|.|TRBJ1-3|.
CAWGRLGSGNTIYF
TGTGCCTGGGGGCGACTGGGCTCTGGAAACACCATATATTTT
>TRBV4-2|.|TRBJ2-2|.
CASSLTDSNTGELFF
TGTGCCAGCAGCCTGACGGACAGTAACACCGGGGAGCTGTTTTTT
>TRBV7-8|.|TRBJ2-7|.
CASSLATSYSYEQYF
TGTGCCAGCAGCTTAGCGACTAGTTATTCCTACGAGCAGTACTTC
>TRBV5-1|.|TRBJ2-6|.
CASSFGANVLTF
TGCGCCAGCAGCTTCGGGGCCAACGTCCTGACTTTC
>TRBV5-6|TRBD1|TRBJ1-1|.
CASSKNRGSNTEAFF
TGTGCCAGCAGCAAAAACAGGGGATCGAACACTGAAGCTTTCTTT
>TRBV7-9|TRBD1|TRBJ2-5|.
CASSFGDRGSGETQYF
TGTGCCAGCAGCTTCGGAGACAGGGGGTCGGGGGAGACCCAGTACTTC
>TRBV7-9|TRBD1|TRBJ1-6|.
CASSGQGSISPLHF
TGTGCCAGCAGCGGACAGGGAAGCATTTCACCCCTCCACTTT
>TRBV5-8|.|TRBJ2-2|few
CASSFGRQNTGELFF
TGTGCCAGCAGCTTCGGACGGCAGAACACCGGGGAGCTGTTTTTT
>TRBV5-5|.|TRBJ1-5|.
CASSLSSGGTYSNQPQHF
TGTGCCAGCAGCTTGAGTTCTGGGGGGACCTATAGCAATCAGCCCCAGCATTTT
>TRBV4-1|.|TRBJ2-4|.
CASSQPGLLVLAKNIQYF
TGCGCCAGCAGCCAACCAGGGCTACTTGTTCTAGCCAAAAACATTCAGTACTTC
>TRBV7-2|.|TRBJ1-1|.
CASSFDRYMNTEAFF
TGTGCCAGCAGCTTTGACAGATACATGAACACTGAAGCTTTCTTT
>TRBV28|.|TRBJ2-5|.
CASSLTVRTQYF
TGTGCCAGCAGTTTGACTGTGCGGACCCAGTACTTC
>TRBV5-6|.|TRBJ1-4|.
CASSVTLKTENNEKLFF
TGTGCCAGCAGCGTGACCCTAAAGACAGAAAACAATGAAAAACTGTTTTTT
>TRBV28|.|TRBJ2-6|.
CASSFQGRSGANVLTF
TGTGCCAGCAGTTTTCAAGGGCGCTCTGGGGCCAACGTCCTGACTTTC
>TRBV7-2|.|TRBJ1-2|.
CASTEQGRSYGYTF
TGTGCCAGCACCGAACAGGGAAGAAGCTATGGCTACACCTTC
>TRBV19|.|TRBJ1-5|.
CASSIVANSNQPQHF
TGTGCCAGTAGTATAGTCGCGAATAGCAATCAGCCCCAGCATTTT
>TRBV5-1|.|TRBJ1-5|.
CASSTFPIDRSPPQHF
TGCGCCAGCAGCACCTTCCCTATCGACAGGTCCCCGCCCCAGCATTTT
>TRBV28|.|TRBJ2-4|.
CASSLFSGKTYF
TGTGCCAGCAGTTTATTCTCGGGAAAGACGTACTTC
>TRBV28|.|TRBJ1-2|.
CASSLGGANYGYTF
TGTGCCAGCAGCCTTGGGGGGGCTAACTATGGCTACACCTTC
>TRBV5-1|.|TRBJ2-1|.
CASSLLQGSGNEQFF
TGCGCCAGCAGCCTCCTACAGGGTTCGGGCAATGAGCAGTTCTTC
>TRBV5-4|TRBD1|TRBJ2-5|.
CASSLADRVLGETQYF
TGTGCCAGCAGCTTGGCAGACAGGGTTCTAGGAGAGACCCAGTACTTC
>TRBV20-1|.|TRBJ1-2|.
CSAHRDDGYTF
TGCAGTGCCCACAGGGACGATGGCTACACCTTC
>TRBV19|TRBD1|TRBJ2-7|.
CASRDRGNYEQYF
TGTGCCAGTAGGGACAGGGGGAACTACGAGCAGTACTTC
>TRBV5-6|.|TRBJ2-5|.
CASSEGPLGTQYF
TGTGCCAGCTCGGAGGGGCCGTTGGGGACCCAGTACTTC
>TRBV5-5|.|TRBJ2-5|.
CASIVGREQETQYF
TGTGCCAGCATCGTGGGCCGCGAACAAGAGACCCAGTACTTC
>TRBV5-1|TRBD1|TRBJ2-1|.
CASSFDRGTSYNEQFF
TGCGCCAGCAGCTTTGACAGGGGAACCTCCTACAATGAGCAGTTCTTC
>TRBV6-5|.|TRBJ2-7|.
CASSSNSGRMVYEQYF
TGTGCCAGCAGTTCCAACTCAGGGAGGATGGTCTACGAGCAGTACTTC
>TRBV19|TRBD2|TRBJ2-1|.
CASSNLVGTSGNNEQFF
TGTGCCAGTAGTAATTTAGTAGGGACTAGCGGAAACAATGAGCAGTTCTTC